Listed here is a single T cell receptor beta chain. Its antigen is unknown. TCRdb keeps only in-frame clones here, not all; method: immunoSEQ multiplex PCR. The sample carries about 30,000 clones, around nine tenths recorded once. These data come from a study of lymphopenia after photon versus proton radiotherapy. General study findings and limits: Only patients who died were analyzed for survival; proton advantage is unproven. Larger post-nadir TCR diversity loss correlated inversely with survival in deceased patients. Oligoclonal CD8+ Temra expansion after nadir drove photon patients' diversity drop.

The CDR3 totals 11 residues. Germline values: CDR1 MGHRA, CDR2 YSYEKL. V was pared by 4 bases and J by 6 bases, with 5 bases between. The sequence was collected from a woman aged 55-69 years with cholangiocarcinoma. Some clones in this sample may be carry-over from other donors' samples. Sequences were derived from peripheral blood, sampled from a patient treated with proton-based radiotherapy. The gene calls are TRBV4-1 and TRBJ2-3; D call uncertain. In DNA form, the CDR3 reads TGCGCCAGCAGCCGCAGCGATACGCAGTATTTT. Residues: CASSRSDTQYF.